The 10 T cell receptor beta chains reported below all come from one sample, sequenced in a study of blood T cell repertoires in COVID-19 (dated by TCRdb to between 2020 and 2021). The library was prepared using the immunoSEQ multiplex PCR assay. Here the immuneACCESS table is served through TCRdb, limited to in-frame sequences with V and J called. Missing clones are a known gap in these copies; in checked studies unresolved V genes cover under half, and the rest lacks a known reason. In all, the sample holds 200,000 or so clones, and about 87% of those were seen once. Roughly 1.7% of the sample belongs to the ten largest clones. The sequenced material came from peripheral blood. The receptors here all came from a man in his 70s with acute or convalescent COVID-19.

The rearrangement links TRBV9 to TRBJ1-4, with a possible D match to TRBD1 (6 bases). The V end was cut by 4 bases, the J end by 4 bases, with 11 bases between. Germline V gene sequence: CDR1 SGDLS, CDR2 YYNGEE. CDR3 length: 14 amino acids. CDR3 nucleotides: TGTGCCAGCAGCTTAGGACAGCGTAATGAAAAACTGTTTTTT. Translating gives CASSLGQRNEKLFF.

The gene calls are TRBV7-8 and TRBJ2-7; no definite D call. Looked up from germline, CDR1 is SGHVS and CDR2 is FQNEAQ. V lost 6 bases to trimming and J lost 2 bases, with 5 bases between them. The CDR3 contains 11 residues. In DNA, the CDR3 is TGTGCCAGCAGAATCACCTACGAGCAGTACTTC. Translating gives CASRITYEQYF.

This sequence joins TRBV28 and TRBJ1-5, with TRBD1 identical over 9 bases. The germline gives CDR1 MDHEN, CDR2 SYDVKM. V was clipped by 6 bases and J by 5 bases; unmatched bases: 5. This CDR3 region has 14 residues. The CDR3 sequence is CASRLGQGHQPQHF. Written as DNA, the CDR3 is TGTGCCAGCAGGCTTGGACAGGGGCATCAGCCCCAGCATTTT.

The V and J genes are TRBV7-9 and TRBJ2-1, with 8 bases that match TRBD1. This CDR3 has 15 amino acids. With V trimmed by 5 bases and J by 7 bases, 10 bases remained unmatched. Per germline, CDR1 SEHNR and CDR2 FQNEAQ (reference sequence). CDR3 loop: CASSMDRAATNEQFF. The CDR3, as DNA: TGTGCCAGCAGCATGGACAGGGCCGCTACGAATGAGCAGTTCTTC.

The chain carries TRBV18 and TRBJ2-5; no reliable D call. This CDR3 has 12 residues. CDR1 and CDR2 from the germline V gene are KGHSH and LQKENI. Trimming took 1 base from V and 4 from J, leaving 4 bases between them. The CDR3 DNA reads TGTGCCAGCTCACCACGGGCAGAGACCCAGTACTTC. It is translated as CASSPRAETQYF.

The chain carries TRBV28 and TRBJ2-7; TRBD1 agrees at 10 bases. The J segment lost 5 bases and the V segment lost 3 bases, leaving 7 bases of the junction unmatched. CDR1 and CDR2 (germline): MDHEN, SYDVKM. The CDR3 is made up of 15 amino acids. CDR3 loop: CASSLPGQGSHEQYF. The CDR3 nucleotides read TGTGCCAGCAGTTTGCCGGGACAGGGGTCTCACGAGCAGTACTTC.

This chain connects TRBV25-1 to TRBJ2-2, with unresolved D. This CDR3 contains 12 residues. Looked up from germline, CDR1 is MGHDK and CDR2 is SYGVNS. With 6 bases removed from V and 8 bases from J, the gap between germline ends came to 10 bases. This CDR3 is CASRGPVGELFF. The CDR3 coding sequence is TGTGCCAGCAGGGGCCCTGTTGGGGAGCTGTTTTTT.

The chain combines TRBV28 with TRBJ1-2, with TRBD1 matching 7 bases. The CDR3 spans 15 residues. The germline V gene encodes CDR1 MDHEN and CDR2 SYDVKM. The J segment lost 8 bases and the V segment lost 2 bases, leaving 11 bases of the junction unmatched. The CDR3 loop reads CASSLADRTQGGYTF. CDR3 in DNA: TGTGCCAGCAGTTTAGCGGACAGGACCCAAGGCGGCTACACCTTC.

V gene TRBV7-2 combines with J gene TRBJ1-2, with D hard to call. V was clipped by 5 bases and J by 6 bases, with 13 bases between them. CDR3 size: 13 residues. Per germline, CDR1 SGHTA and CDR2 FQGNSA. CDR3 in DNA: TGTGCCAGCAGCCTATCGGGAAGGGATGGCTACACCTTC. This gives the protein CASSLSGRDGYTF.

This chain uses TRBV11-2 with TRBJ1-6, with 10 bases identical to TRBD1. Germline values: CDR1 SGHAT, CDR2 FQNNGV. V trimming: 7 bases; J trimming: 4 bases; junction bases outside the gene matches: 10. This CDR3 comprises 17 residues. The DNA for the CDR3 is TGTGCCAGCACCACCGGGACAGGGGTTGATTATAATTCACCCCTCCACTTT. Translated: CASTTGTGVDYNSPLHF.